This T cell receptor beta chain was retrieved from a study of spatial heterogeneity in lung cancer. About the research overall: Alpha-chain sequences were detected in numbers that were consistently lower than beta-chain sequences.

Time point described: sample taken at primary tumor resection. The sequenced material consisted of unsorted whole RNA from tumor, nontumor lung or frozen PBMC. MiXCR was run by TCRdb on the 5' RACE reads, yielding one entry per CDR3 protein. The profile shows about 17,000 distinct CDR3 sequences, roughly a fifth of them singletons. This clonotype appeared a few times. The V gene lost 2 bases and the J gene lost 2 bases, with 9 bases spanning the gap. Germline CDR1 is DFQATT and CDR2 is SNEGSKA (reference sequence). CDR3 size: 13 residues. The TCR originated in a female donor with early-stage non-small cell lung cancer. The rearrangement links TRBV20-1 to TRBJ1-2; D possibly corresponds to TRBD1 (6 bases). Sequenced material: PBMCs, taken at surgery. CDR3 DNA: TGCAGTGCTAGAAAAACAGGGAACTATGGCTACACCTTC. As protein: CSARKTGNYGYTF.